The clone carrying this TCR beta chain was detected many times. The data are from a study of CD8+CD57+ T cells in acquired aplastic anemia. The TCR beta profiling, which covered VDJ combination and CDR3 sequence, was carried out using genomic DNA as the template. Each CDR3 protein gets one entry after TCRdb re-called the reads with MiXCR. The sample lists 190,000 or so distinct CDR3 sequences, 60% to 65% occurring once. The CDR3 extends over 18 amino acids. Between the trimmed V and J ends, which lost 1 base and 6 bases, there was a span of 22 bases. Germline lookup yields CDR1 LNHNV and CDR2 YYDKDF (reference sequence).

Sequencing was performed on sorted CD4+, CD8+, or CD8+CD57+ T cells (not recorded which) from PBMCs. This receptor was identified in a human donor in good health. The V call is TRBV15, the J call TRBJ1-5; D is possibly TRBD1 (5 bases). CDR3: CATSRGGDDSPIRQPQHF. CDR3 nucleotides: TGTGCCACCAGCAGAGGGGGGGATGACAGTCCCATCCGTCAGCCCCAGCATTTT.